Following are 26 T cell receptor beta chains from one sample sequenced in a study of response to subunit inactivated influenza vaccine. TCRdb passed the RT-PCR reads through MiXCR, listing each CDR3 protein once. The data show more than 450,000 distinct CDR3 sequences, with 11% seen just once and 11% held by the top ten. These sequences were also reported in another study, on T cells expressing NK-cell markers. This second report adds: Making the TCR beta cDNA relied on 5'RACE template switching with UMIs.

The starting material was PBMCs from blood, obtained on the day of vaccination. The receptors here all came from a man aged 45-65 years who received an inactivated influenza vaccine.

This clonotype has a handful of counts. This chain links TRBV20-1 with TRBJ2-4; no clear D. Germline V lookup: CDR1 DFQATT, CDR2 SNEGSKA (reference sequence). V was cut by 6 bases and J by 7 bases, with 13 bases left in between. The CDR3 consists of 12 residues. CDR3 in amino acids: CSAPEGSNIQYF. CDR3 DNA: TGCAGTGCCCCGGAAGGTTCCAACATTCAGTACTTC.

This chain joins TRBV7-2 and TRBJ2-5; D call uncertain. Trimming cost V 3 bases and J 5 bases, with 10 bases left between them. The CDR3 covers 13 residues. Germline CDR1 reads SGHTA; CDR2 reads FQGNSA. The CDR3 loop reads CASSFNPKETQYF. In nucleotides, the CDR3 is TGTGCCAGCAGCTTTAATCCCAAGGAGACCCAGTACTTC.

This clonotype was seen only a few times. V and J are TRBV5-1 and TRBJ2-5, with D perhaps TRBD1 (6 bases). CDR1 and CDR2 (germline): SGHRS, YFSETQ. Trimming took 3 bases from V and 2 from J, leaving 14 bases between them. The CDR3 has 15 amino acids. This CDR3 reads CASSSNLGQQETQYF. The CDR3 nucleotides are TGCGCCAGCAGCTCCAACCTAGGACAGCAAGAGACCCAGTACTTC. Drawing the rest from reference TRBV5-1 and TRBJ2-5, the complete variable domain is KAGVTQTPRYLIKTRGQQVTLSCSPISGHRSVSWYQQTPGQGLQFLFEYFSETQRNKGNFPGRFSGRQFSNSRSEMNVSTLELGDSALYLCASSSNLGQQETQYFGPGTRLLVL.

This clonotype occurred a few times. V and J are TRBV20-1 and TRBJ2-3, with D unclear. The CDR3 is made up of 15 amino acids. CDR1 and CDR2 from the germline V gene are DFQATT and SNEGSKA (reference sequence). With 2 bases removed from V and 0 bases from J, the gap between germline ends came to 12 bases. Here the CDR3 DNA reads TGCAGTGCTAGAAACCCGACCTCTAGCACAGATACGCAGTATTTT. Translated: CSARNPTSSTDTQYF.

The chain recombines TRBV7-2 with TRBJ2-1; D gene unclear. CDR1 and CDR2 from the germline V gene are SGHTA and FQGNSA. Trimming left V 3 bases short and J 0 bases short, with 9 bases between. This CDR3 contains 15 residues. CDR3 in DNA: TGTGCCAGCAGCTTCCAGGCTAACTCCTACAATGAGCAGTTCTTC. It translates to CASSFQANSYNEQFF.

This chain links TRBV6-2 or TRBV6-3 with TRBJ2-6; 8 bases agree with TRBD1. This CDR3 contains 17 residues. The V segment lost 7 bases and the J segment 0 bases; nucleotides outside the gene matches: 8. Germline V CDR1 and CDR2: MNHEY, SVGEGT. CDR3 bases: TGTGCCAGCAACCACGGACAGGGCGTCTCTGGGGCCAACGTCCTGACTTTC. Amino acids: CASNHGQGVSGANVLTF.

This clonotype was counted a few times. This chain links TRBV12-3 or TRBV12-4 with TRBJ1-1; 9 bases match TRBD1. The CDR3 extends over 15 amino acids. Trimming removed 7 bases from V and 4 bases from J; junction bases left unmatched: 10. CDR3 region: CASIRDRATGTEAFF. The CDR3 nucleotides are TGTGCCAGCATCCGGGACAGGGCAACCGGCACTGAAGCTTTCTTT.

This clonotype is a singleton in its sample. V gene TRBV3-1 combines with J gene TRBJ2-1; D tentatively fits TRBD1 or TRBD2 (5 bases each). Germline CDR1 reads LGHDT; CDR2 reads YNNKEL (reference sequence). V was shortened by 1 base and J by 6 bases, with 13 bases between the two germline ends. The CDR3 is 15 amino acids. CDR3 coding DNA: TGTGCCAGCAGCCAAGCCAGGGTAGGGAGCAATGAGCAGTTCTTC. This gives the protein CASSQARVGSNEQFF.

This clonotype occurred a few times. The junction does not match germline at one end; this may be a read error. V gene TRBV9 combines with J gene TRBJ2-7; D is perhaps TRBD1 (5 bases). CDR1 is SGDLS and CDR2 is YYNGEE in the germline V gene. The CDR3 totals 13 residues. CDR3: CASAQGASSEQYF. CDR3 DNA sequence: TGTGCCAGCGCCCAAGGGGCATCCTCCGAGCAGTACTTC.

The chain joins TRBV27 to TRBJ2-5; tentatively, D is TRBD2 (6 bases). Trimming removed 4 bases at V and 7 bases at J, with 19 bases between. This CDR3 comprises 15 residues. Per the germline V gene, CDR1 is MNHEY and CDR2 is SMNVEV (reference sequence). The CDR3 loop is CASSYLGTAMGTQYF. The CDR3 bases are TGTGCCAGCAGTTATCTAGGGACTGCAATGGGGACCCAGTACTTC.

The rearrangement uses TRBV20-1 and TRBJ2-1; 10 nucleotides agree with TRBD2. From germline, CDR1 is DFQATT and CDR2 SNEGSKA (reference sequence). The CDR3 has 15 residues. Trimming removed 3 bases from V and 3 bases from J; junction bases left unmatched: 5. This CDR3 is CSASPASGSYNEQFF. CDR3 DNA sequence: TGCAGTGCTAGTCCCGCTAGCGGGAGCTACAATGAGCAGTTCTTC.

This clonotype was found many times. The chain links TRBV12-3 or TRBV12-4 to TRBJ2-7, with 13 bases fitting TRBD2. Germline trimming cut 6 bases from V and 1 base from J; bases unmatched to any gene: 12. This CDR3 region has 18 residues. The CDR3 region is CASRPGLAGSFTSYEQYF. The DNA for the CDR3 is TGTGCCAGCAGACCGGGACTAGCGGGGTCCTTCACATCCTACGAGCAGTACTTC.

V and J are TRBV7-9 and TRBJ2-1, with D possibly matching TRBD1 (5 bases). The CDR3 has 15 residues. Deletions cut 2 bases from V and 8 bases from J, with 16 bases between. The V gene's germline CDR1 is SEHNR and CDR2 FQNEAQ (reference sequence). The CDR3 coding sequence is TGTGCCAGCAGCTTAATCAGGGTTGGGTTTGATGAGCAGTTCTTC. This gives the protein CASSLIRVGFDEQFF.

This chain connects TRBV28 to TRBJ2-3; the D gene could be TRBD1 or TRBD2 (5 bases each). The CDR3 runs to 15 residues. Germline CDR1 MDHEN, CDR2 SYDVKM. Trimming stripped 6 bases from V and 0 bases from J, with 13 bases between. The CDR3 is CASSQLGHSTDTQYF. CDR3 coding DNA: TGTGCCAGCAGCCAACTAGGACACAGCACAGATACGCAGTATTTT.

This clonotype came up a few times. V and J are TRBV7-8 and TRBJ2-1; D might be TRBD1 (6 bases). Germline V gives CDR1 SGHVS, CDR2 FQNEAQ. This CDR3 has 15 amino acids. Between the trimmed V and J ends, which lost 2 bases and 6 bases, there was a span of 14 bases. The CDR3 DNA reads TGTGCCAGCAGCTTAAACAGGGTGAAGGTCAATGAGCAGTTCTTC. Translating it yields CASSLNRVKVNEQFF. Using reference TRBV7-8 and TRBJ2-1 for the parts outside the CDR3, the full variable domain is GAGVSQSPRYKVAKRGQDVALRCDPISGHVSLFWYQQALGQGPEFLTYFQNEAQLDKSGLPSDRFFAERPEGSVSTLKIQRTQQEDSAVYLCASSLNRVKVNEQFFGPGTRLTVL.

The V call is TRBV5-5, the J call TRBJ2-4, with 11 bases that match TRBD1. V gave up 2 bases and J gave up 8 bases; unmatched junction bases: 3. The CDR3 has 14 residues. Per the germline V gene, CDR1 is SGHKS and CDR2 is YYEKEE (reference sequence). Written as DNA, the CDR3 is TGTGCCAGCAGCTTCCCGGGACAGGGGGACATTCAGTACTTC. Translated: CASSFPGQGDIQYF.

The J gene is TRBJ1-6, the V gene TRBV5-1, with TRBD1 identical over 11 bases. The junction had 9 bases not matched to a gene; V was cut back by 0 bases and J by 10 bases. The CDR3 extends over 17 amino acids. Germline CDR1 reads SGHRS; CDR2 reads YFSETQ. As DNA, the CDR3 is TGCGCCAGCAGCTTGGCAGCTGGGACAGGGGGAAAATCACCCCTCCACTTT. It codes for CASSLAAGTGGKSPLHF.

In its sample, this clonotype was seen many times. The chain combines TRBV28 with TRBJ2-5; a possible D gene is TRBD1 (6 bases). Germline V gene data show CDR1 as MDHEN and CDR2 as SYDVKM. The V and J ends lost 3 bases and 1 base respectively, with 9 bases between them. The CDR3 has 14 amino acids. CDR3 loop: CASSLGTFQETQYF. The CDR3 DNA follows: TGTGCCAGCAGTTTGGGGACATTCCAAGAGACCCAGTACTTC.

V and J are TRBV29-1 and TRBJ2-1, with 9 bases lining up with TRBD1. With V trimmed by 5 bases and J by 1 base, 3 bases remained unmatched. The length of the CDR3 is 14 residues. Germline lookup yields CDR1 SQVTM and CDR2 ANQGSEA. In DNA, the CDR3 is TGCAGCGTTTCCGGACAGGGGTCCTACAATGAGCAGTTCTTC. Protein sequence: CSVSGQGSYNEQFF.

The rearrangement uses TRBV28 and TRBJ2-7; 9 bases line up with TRBD2. V dropped 2 bases and J dropped 2; count of bases not matched to a gene: 7. Looked up from germline, CDR1 is MDHEN and CDR2 is SYDVKM. The CDR3 runs 16 residues. The DNA of the CDR3 is TGTGCCAGCAGTTTAGGGGTCGCTAGCGGGGCCTACGAGCAGTACTTC. Amino acid sequence: CASSLGVASGAYEQYF.

The V gene is TRBV6-5, the J gene TRBJ2-2; 8 bases line up with TRBD1. The CDR3 is made up of 17 amino acids. V gave up 2 bases and J gave up 4 bases; unmatched junction bases: 9. CDR1 and CDR2 (germline): MNHEY, SVGAGI. For the CDR3, the DNA is TGTGCCAGCAGTTACCCTTGGGCAGGGGGCTCCACCGGGGAGCTGTTTTTT. Translation: CASSYPWAGGSTGELFF.

This clonotype occurred many times. The V gene is TRBV12-3 or TRBV12-4, the J gene TRBJ2-3; the D gene is possibly TRBD2 (6 bases). The ends were cut back, 5 bases at V and 8 bases at J, with 11 bases in the middle. This CDR3 comprises 12 residues. The DNA of the CDR3 is TGTGCCAGCAGTGCGGAGGGGCTTACGCAGTATTTT. It yields the protein CASSAEGLTQYF.

V and J are TRBV9 and TRBJ2-3; D remains unclear. V lost 0 bases, J lost 1 base, and 6 bases lay in between. The CDR3 is made up of 14 amino acids. Per germline, CDR1 SGDLS and CDR2 YYNGEE. The chain's CDR3 is CASSVGARTDTQYF. CDR3 sequence (DNA): TGTGCCAGCAGCGTAGGCGCCCGCACAGATACGCAGTATTTT. The whole variable domain, remainder taken from reference TRBV9 and TRBJ2-3, is DSGVTQTPKHLITATGQRVTLRCSPRSGDLSVYWYQQSLDQGLQFLIQYYNGEERAKGNILERFSAQQFPDLHSELNLSSLELGDSALYFCASSVGARTDTQYFGPGTRLTVL.

This clonotype has more than one count but fewer than ten. The chain combines TRBV4-2 with TRBJ2-1, with 8 bases matching TRBD2. Germline V CDR1 and CDR2: LGHNA, YNFKEQ. With V trimmed by 0 bases and J by 5 bases, 9 bases remained unmatched. CDR3 length: 17 residues. The CDR3 is CASSQDSPTSVDNEQFF. CDR3 sequence (DNA): TGTGCCAGCAGCCAAGATTCCCCGACTAGCGTGGACAATGAGCAGTTCTTC.

A few counts support this clonotype. The chain is built from TRBV25-1 and TRBJ2-7, with D maybe TRBD1 (6 bases). V lost 6 bases and J lost 7, with 16 bases in between. CDR3 length equals 13 residues. Germline V gene sequence: CDR1 MGHDK, CDR2 SYGVNS. CDR3 coding DNA: TGTGCCAGCAGCGGGACACCCCTATATGAGCAGTACTTC. Translating gives CASSGTPLYEQYF.

This clonotype was observed a single time. The chain couples TRBV5-1 to TRBJ2-1; 10 nucleotides line up with TRBD2. Germline trimming cut 3 bases from V and 4 bases from J; bases unmatched to any gene: 10. This CDR3 has 17 residues. The V gene's germline CDR1 is SGHRS and CDR2 YFSETQ. CDR3 in amino acids: CASSWGSSGGEYNEQFF. As DNA, the CDR3 is TGCGCCAGCAGCTGGGGGTCTAGCGGGGGAGAATACAATGAGCAGTTCTTC.